These 21 T cell receptor beta chains came from one sample sequenced in a study of Ad26.COV2.S vaccination and SARS-CoV-2 variants. Treatment specified: roughly 18 received Ad26.COV2.S at low or high dose, single or two shots; about 5 received placebo; per-sample allocation not given. Sampling occurred on day 63 after the first vaccine or placebo injection. Data came from immunoSEQ multiplex PCR; TCRdb stores just in-frame clones and leaves some out. The table shows over 250,000 clones, with 70% to 90% occurring only once. Material: peripheral blood, obtained in a trial of Ad26.COV2.S vaccine versus placebo. These receptor sequences come from a person between 18 and 60 years old who received the Ad26.COV2.S COVID-19 vaccine or a placebo.

The CDR3 DNA sequence: TGTGCCAGCAGCCGCGACCGGAAGGATTCACCCCTCCACTTT. Translation: CASSRDRKDSPLHF. The rearrangement joins TRBV6-4 to TRBJ1-6; no definite D call. Trimming took off 6 bases at V and 8 bases at J, with 14 bases between the two ends. Germline V gene sequence: CDR1 MRHNA, CDR2 SNTAGT. CDR3 size: 14 residues.

The J gene is TRBJ2-7, the V gene TRBV4-1; 9 bases line up with TRBD2. V lost 6 bases to trimming and J lost 2 bases; unmatched junction nucleotides: 8. Germline-derived CDR1 and CDR2 are MGHRA and YSYEKL. This CDR3 is built from 15 residues. In DNA, the CDR3 is TGCGCCAGCAGGGAAGCGGGAGGCCCGGCCTACGAGCAGTACTTC. This codes for CASREAGGPAYEQYF.

The rearrangement links TRBV27 to TRBJ2-6; 9 bases line up with TRBD1. The CDR3 sequence is 19 residues long. The germline V gene encodes CDR1 MNHEY and CDR2 SMNVEV (reference sequence). V lost 2 bases, J lost 0 bases, and 8 bases stayed unmatched. The CDR3 bases are TGTGCCAGCAGTTTAATATGGGACAGGGTCCCCTCTGGGGCCAACGTCCTGACTTTC. Encoded protein: CASSLIWDRVPSGANVLTF.

The J gene is TRBJ2-7, the V gene TRBV5-1, with TRBD2 matching 9 bases. The junction had 7 bases not matched to a gene; V was cut back by 4 bases and J by 2 bases. Germline assignment: CDR1 SGHRS and CDR2 YFSETQ. CDR3 length equals 15 residues. CDR3 in DNA: TGCGCCAGCAGCCCCTCCTTAGCGGGGGCCTACGAGCAGTACTTC. Translation gives CASSPSLAGAYEQYF.

The chain carries TRBV28 and TRBJ2-3; 11 bases match TRBD2. Germline CDR1 MDHEN, CDR2 SYDVKM. The CDR3 has 15 amino acids. Trimming took 3 bases from V and 2 from J; bases not matched to a gene: 1. Written as DNA, the CDR3 is TGTGCCAGCAGTTTGACTAGCGGGACCACAGATACGCAGTATTTT. This gives the protein CASSLTSGTTDTQYF.

V is TRBV29-1 and J is TRBJ1-2; TRBD1 matches 8 bases. The V gene's germline CDR1 is SQVTM and CDR2 ANQGSEA. CDR3 length: 11 amino acids. The ends lost 6 bases at V and 8 bases at J; junction bases unmatched: 5. The chain's CDR3 is CSVEQGGGYTF. The CDR3 DNA reads as TGCAGCGTGGAACAGGGGGGCGGCTACACCTTC.

The genes are TRBV6-6 and TRBJ1-2, with a possible D match to TRBD1 (5 bases). The CDR3 is 13 amino acids. Germline V gives CDR1 MNHNY, CDR2 SVGAGI (reference sequence). The V end was cut by 5 bases, the J end by 12 bases, with 19 bases between. The CDR3 sequence: CASSPLPGSAHTF. CDR3 nucleotide sequence: TGTGCCAGCAGTCCTCTCCCAGGGTCCGCTCACACCTTC.

The chain combines TRBV9 with TRBJ2-6, with D tentatively TRBD1 or TRBD2 (5 bases each). Looked up from germline, CDR1 is SGDLS and CDR2 is YYNGEE. The CDR3 length is 16 residues. Trimming pared 2 bases from V and 2 bases from J, leaving 11 bases between. As DNA, the CDR3 is TGTGCCAGCAGCGTCATAGGGGACCCTGGGGCCAACGTCCTGACTTTC. Protein product: CASSVIGDPGANVLTF.

The chain combines TRBV2 with TRBJ2-3; 10 bases fit TRBD2. The CDR3 has 15 amino acids. Germline lookup yields CDR1 SNHLY and CDR2 FYNNEI. J lost 5 bases, V lost 5 bases, and 7 bases had no gene match. CDR3 bases: TGTGCCAGCAGTTCCAGCGGGGGGGCCATAGATACGCAGTATTTT. This sequence encodes CASSSSGGAIDTQYF. Using reference TRBV2 and TRBJ2-3 for the parts outside the CDR3, the full variable domain is EPEVTQTPSHQVTQMGQEVILRCVPISNHLYFYWYRQILGQKVEFLVSFYNNEISEKSEIFDDQFSVERPDGSNFTLKIRSTKLEDSAMYFCASSSSGGAIDTQYFGPGTRLTVL.

The chain couples TRBV7-2 to TRBJ2-7, with a weak D call TRBD2 (6 bases). CDR3 length: 14 residues. V was trimmed by 0 bases and J by 2 bases, leaving 8 bases between them. In germline, CDR1 is SGHTA, CDR2 FQGNSA. This CDR3 reads CASSLAGGAYEQYF. The DNA of the CDR3 is TGTGCCAGCAGCTTAGCGGGAGGCGCCTACGAGCAGTACTTC.

The genes are TRBV11-2 and TRBJ2-3; D may be TRBD1 (7 bases). The CDR3 runs 16 residues. V was cut by 4 bases and J by 3 bases, with 17 bases left in between. Germline assignment: CDR1 SGHAT and CDR2 FQNNGV. This chain's CDR3 is CASSSQGGERTDTQYF. In DNA form, the CDR3 reads TGTGCCAGCAGCTCCCAGGGGGGTGAACGGACAGATACGCAGTATTTT.

The chain links TRBV6-5 to TRBJ2-1, with D perhaps TRBD2 (6 bases). This CDR3 contains 14 residues. Germline CDR1 and CDR2: MNHEY and SVGAGI. Trimming took off 6 bases at V and 2 bases at J, with 11 bases between the two ends. As DNA, the CDR3 is TGTGCCAGCAGGGAGGGGCTACCCTACAATGAGCAGTTCTTC. Translation gives CASREGLPYNEQFF.

The V gene is TRBV2, the J gene TRBJ1-2, with 7 bases aligning to TRBD1. The trim removed 4 bases at V and 2 bases at J, leaving 10 bases unmatched. Germline lookup yields CDR1 SNHLY and CDR2 FYNNEI. The CDR3 length is 16 residues. CDR3 sequence (DNA): TGTGCCAGCAGTGTCCTGCGGCAGGGGGTGAACTATGGCTACACCTTC. Translated: CASSVLRQGVNYGYTF.

The V and J genes are TRBV30 and TRBJ1-6, with TRBD1 as a possible D gene (6 bases). Trimming took off 5 bases at V and 10 bases at J, with 12 bases between the two ends. The CDR3 has 12 residues. Germline loops: CDR1 GTSNPN, CDR2 SVGIG (reference sequence). CDR3 DNA: TGTGCCTGGGGGGGCTGGTCCTCACCCCTCCACTTT. Amino acids: CAWGGWSSPLHF.

The chain has TRBV3-1 (or the pseudogene TRBV3-2) and TRBJ2-7, with TRBD2 matching 8 bases. Germline loops: CDR1 LGHDT, CDR2 YNNKEL (reference sequence). V dropped 4 bases and J dropped 3; count of bases not matched to a gene: 14. CDR3 length equals 17 residues. CDR3 loop: CASSPGGGGGPIYEQYF. In nucleotides, the CDR3 is TGTGCCAGCAGCCCCGGTGGTGGCGGGGGGCCGATCTACGAGCAGTACTTC.

This chain uses TRBV7-2 with TRBJ1-1; 9 bases align to TRBD1. J gave up 0 bases and V 1 base, and 3 bases lay outside the gene matches. This CDR3 spans 16 amino acids. Germline V lookup: CDR1 SGHTA, CDR2 FQGNSA. The CDR3 bases are TGTGCCAGCAGCTTAGGGGGACAGGGACTGAACACTGAAGCTTTCTTT. Translating gives CASSLGGQGLNTEAFF. Together with reference TRBV7-2 and TRBJ1-1, the CDR3 gives the full variable domain: GAGVSQSPSNKVTEKGKDVELRCDPISGHTALYWYRQSLGQGLEFLIYFQGNSAPDKSGLPSDRFSAERTGGSVSTLTIQRTQQEDSAVYLCASSLGGQGLNTEAFFGQGTRLTVV.

The genes are TRBV14 and TRBJ1-6, with 8 bases identical to TRBD1. The CDR3 totals 18 residues. V shed 1 base, J shed 4 bases, and the junction held 9 bases outside the gene matches. The germline V gene encodes CDR1 SGHDN and CDR2 FVKESK. This CDR3 reads CASSQGAPWTGYNSPLHF. In DNA form, the CDR3 reads TGTGCCAGCAGCCAAGGGGCTCCGTGGACAGGGTATAATTCACCCCTCCACTTT.

The chain combines TRBV19 with TRBJ1-2; a possible D gene is TRBD1 (6 bases). CDR3 length: 18 amino acids. The germline V and J ends were trimmed by 6 bases and 4 bases, with 27 bases remaining between them. Per the germline V gene, CDR1 is LNHDA and CDR2 is SQIVND (reference sequence). CDR3 nucleotides: TGTGCCAGTAGACCCACGTTTCGACCAGGGGTAGGACCCTATGGCTACACCTTC. Translated: CASRPTFRPGVGPYGYTF.

This clone showed up just once. This sequence joins TRBV9 and TRBJ2-2, with 10 bases lining up with TRBD1. CDR1 SGDLS and CDR2 YYNGEE come from the germline V gene. J gave up 3 bases and V 3 bases, and 5 bases lay outside the gene matches. This CDR3 is built from 16 residues. CDR3 in amino acids: CASSDPTGGDTGELFF. CDR3 nucleotides: TGTGCCAGCAGCGACCCGACAGGGGGCGACACCGGGGAGCTGTTTTTT.

Of note for this clone: This clone may be a read error of a much larger clone one base away. The chain employs TRBV27 and TRBJ2-2, with D perhaps matching TRBD1 (6 bases). Germline V gene lookup returns CDR1 MNHEY and CDR2 SMNVEV (reference sequence). The CDR3 runs to 12 residues. Trimming removed 5 bases from V and 5 bases from J, with 6 bases in between. CDR3 nucleotides: TGTGCCAGCAGTAGGGGGACCGGGGAGCTGTTTTTT. This sequence encodes CASSRGTGELFF.

The rearrangement uses TRBV16 and TRBJ1-5; possible D gene TRBD1, 6 bases. The V and J ends lost 0 bases and 1 base respectively, with 7 bases between them. Germline loops: CDR1 KGHSY, CDR2 FQNENV. CDR3 length: 15 amino acids. CDR3 bases: TGTGCCAGCAGCCAATCAGGGGGAAGCAATCAGCCCCAGCATTTT. Amino acids: CASSQSGGSNQPQHF.